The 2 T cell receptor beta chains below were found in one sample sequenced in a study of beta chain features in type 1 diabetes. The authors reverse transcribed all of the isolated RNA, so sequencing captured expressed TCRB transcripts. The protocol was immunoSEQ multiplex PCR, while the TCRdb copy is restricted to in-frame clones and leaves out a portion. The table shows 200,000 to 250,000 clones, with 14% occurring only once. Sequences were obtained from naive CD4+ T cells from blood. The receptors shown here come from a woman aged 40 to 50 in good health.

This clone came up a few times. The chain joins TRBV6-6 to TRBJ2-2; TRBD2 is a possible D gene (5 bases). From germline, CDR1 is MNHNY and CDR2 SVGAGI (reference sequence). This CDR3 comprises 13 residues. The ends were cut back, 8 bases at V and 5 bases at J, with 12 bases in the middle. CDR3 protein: CASADGGTGELFF. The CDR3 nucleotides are TGTGCCAGCGCGGACGGAGGAACCGGGGAGCTGTTTTTT.

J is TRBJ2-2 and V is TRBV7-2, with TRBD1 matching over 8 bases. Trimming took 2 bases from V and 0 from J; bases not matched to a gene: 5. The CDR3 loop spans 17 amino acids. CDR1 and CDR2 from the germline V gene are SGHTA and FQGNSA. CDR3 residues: CASSLMAGGANTGELFF. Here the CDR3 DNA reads TGTGCCAGCAGCTTAATGGCAGGGGGCGCGAACACCGGGGAGCTGTTTTTT.